What follows are 25 T cell receptor beta chains derived from one specimen sequenced in a study of regulatory T cells in long-lasting Graves disease. The time point denotes: newly diagnosed GD, antithyroid drugs for less than 3 months. The TCR library was made from RNA extracted from PBMCs. Construction of TCR beta libraries relied on iRepertoire HTBI primers and on Arm-PCR targeting CDR3 regions. TCRdb processed the multiplex PCR reads anew with MiXCR; each CDR3 protein has one entry. The sample has 300,000 to 450,000 distinct CDR3 sequences, less than 20% seen once. The source was peripheral blood mononuclear cells (PBMCs), collected at new diagnosis, from a patient treated with antithyroid drugs. These receptors all come from a female donor with Graves disease.

This clonotype was counted at least ten times. CDR3 region: CASTISQTIYGYTF. The DNA of the CDR3 is TGTGCCAGCACCATAAGCCAGACCATCTATGGCTACACCTTC. This chain joins TRBV2 and TRBJ1-2; D unresolved. This CDR3 region has 14 residues. Germline CDR1 SNHLY, CDR2 FYNNEI. Trimming took 7 bases from V and 4 from J, leaving 16 bases between them.

V usage is TRBV4-2 and J usage is TRBJ1-6, with D hard to call. The length of the CDR3 is 16 residues. CDR1 and CDR2 (germline): LGHNA, YNFKEQ. The V end lost 1 base, the J end lost 5 bases, and 12 bases lay between the germline ends. CDR3 loop: CASSQGFLGDNSPLHF. CDR3 nucleotide sequence: TGTGCCAGCAGCCAAGGATTCCTCGGGGATAATTCACCCCTCCACTTT.

This clonotype was observed many times. V gene TRBV20-1 combines with J gene TRBJ2-1, with 11 bases lining up with TRBD2. V was pared by 3 bases and J by 0 bases, with 10 bases of the junction left unmatched. Germline loops: CDR1 DFQATT, CDR2 SNEGSKA (reference sequence). This CDR3 comprises 18 residues. The DNA of the CDR3 is TGCAGTGCTAGCTTGCTAGCGGGGGGCCAGAGCTCCTACAATGAGCAGTTCTTC. Amino acid sequence: CSASLLAGGQSSYNEQFF.

This clonotype has a count of ten or more. This chain connects TRBV27 to TRBJ2-7, with D possibly being TRBD1 (6 bases). The length of the CDR3 is 14 residues. Per germline, CDR1 MNHEY and CDR2 SMNVEV (reference sequence). V shed 6 bases and J shed 7 bases, with 19 bases lying between them. CDR3 sequence (DNA): TGTGCCAGCAGCCTCGGACAGCGAGCTAGAGAGCAGTACTTC. This translates into CASSLGQRAREQYF.

This clonotype was counted only a few times. No conserved phenylalanine or tryptophan is present at the end of the CDR3, so a read error is the likely explanation. The chain is built from TRBV12-3 or TRBV12-4 and TRBJ2-7; TRBD2 matches 12 bases. The CDR3 is 14 residues long. The CDR3 DNA reads TGTGCCAGCAGTCTAGCGGGAGGGCCTCACGAGCAGTACTCC. It codes for CASSLAGGPHEQYS.

This clonotype came up many times. The chain joins TRBV7-9 to TRBJ2-1; D ambiguous. CDR3 length equals 13 residues. CDR1 and CDR2 from the germline V gene are SEHNR and FQNEAQ (reference sequence). Trimming shortened V by 5 bases and J by 7 bases, and 12 bases separated the two germline ends. CDR3 nucleotides: TGTGCCAGCAGCATCTCCCCACTAAATGAGCAGTTCTTC. This encodes CASSISPLNEQFF.

This clonotype was detected many times. The CDR3 loop reads CATRDRGTNEQFF. CDR3 sequence (DNA): TGTGCCACCAGAGACAGGGGCACAAATGAGCAGTTCTTC. The V call is TRBV24-1, the J call TRBJ2-1, with 8 bases fitting TRBD1. The CDR3 has 13 amino acids. Germline CDR1 KGHDR, CDR2 SFDVKD. With V trimmed by 7 bases and J by 7 bases, 5 bases remained unmatched.

This clonotype appeared a few times. The gene calls are TRBV4-1 and TRBJ1-2; D is possibly TRBD1 (6 bases). The V gene lost 2 bases and the J gene lost 6 bases, with 19 bases spanning the gap. Germline V gene data show CDR1 as MGHRA and CDR2 as YSYEKL. The CDR3 consists of 16 residues. DNA for the CDR3: TGCGCCAGCAGCCAACCCCGGCAGGGGCGCAAAAATGGCTACACCTTC. Its translation is CASSQPRQGRKNGYTF.

Turning to this clonotype: This sequence may be a read error, since a much larger clone differs from it by one base. Because it lacks the conserved phenylalanine or tryptophan at the end, this CDR3 is likely a read error. CDR3 sequence (DNA): TGTGCCAGCTCACCTTCGAGAGCGGGGGGGGACAATGAGCAGTTCCTC. Residues: CASSPSRAGGDNEQFL. The chain has TRBV18 and TRBJ2-1; 10 bases are shared with TRBD2. The CDR3 runs to 16 residues. Germline trimming cut 3 bases from V and 5 bases from J; bases unmatched to any gene: 7. Germline CDR1 and CDR2: KGHSH and LQKENI.

This clonotype was seen many times. J is TRBJ1-5 and V is TRBV5-1; the D is unclear. V was cut by 0 bases and J by 7 bases, with 8 bases left in between. This CDR3 has 13 amino acids. Germline-derived CDR1 and CDR2 are SGHRS and YFSETQ. CDR3 in amino acids: CASSLDLSQPQHF. DNA for the CDR3: TGCGCCAGCAGCTTGGATTTAAGCCAGCCCCAGCATTTT.

The sample holds a few counts of this clonotype. The chain employs TRBV30 and TRBJ2-1, with D possibly being TRBD1 or TRBD2 (7 bases each). Per germline, CDR1 GTSNPN and CDR2 SVGIG (reference sequence). V lost 4 bases to trimming and J lost 7 bases, with 20 bases between them. This CDR3 is 15 amino acids long. CDR3 coding DNA: TGTGCCTGGAAGGGGGCGGGAGCGCGAATGAATGAGCAGTTCTTC. It is translated as CAWKGAGARMNEQFF.

This clonotype occurred many times. V gene TRBV6-1 combines with J gene TRBJ2-3; 11 bases are a match to TRBD2. Per germline, CDR1 MNHNS and CDR2 SASEGT. Trimming took 5 bases from V and 2 from J; bases not matched to a gene: 9. The CDR3 is made up of 17 amino acids. CDR3 in DNA: TGTGCCAGCAGTCTAAGGACTAGCGGGCATGTCACAGATACGCAGTATTTT. Translating it yields CASSLRTSGHVTDTQYF.

This clonotype was counted many times. This chain joins TRBV20-1 and TRBJ2-3, with 7 bases matching TRBD1. After removal of 1 base from V and 2 bases from J, the junction contained 3 bases not matched to a gene. CDR1 and CDR2 (germline): DFQATT, SNEGSKA (reference sequence). This CDR3 has 14 amino acids. The CDR3 reads CSARVGQNTDTQYF. Written as DNA, the CDR3 is TGCAGTGCTAGAGTGGGACAGAACACAGATACGCAGTATTTT.

The V call is TRBV6-6, the J call TRBJ2-1, with D unclear. The CDR3 length is 17 residues. CDR1 is MNHNY and CDR2 is SVGAGI in the germline V gene (reference sequence). Trimming left V 0 bases short and J 5 bases short, with 17 bases between. The CDR3 is CASSYSFEVESDNEQFF. The CDR3 bases are TGTGCCAGCAGTTACTCGTTCGAGGTCGAAAGTGACAATGAGCAGTTCTTC.

The chain combines TRBV24-1 with TRBJ1-3; tentative D call: TRBD1 (6 bases). Trimming stripped 4 bases from V and 0 bases from J, with 9 bases between. This CDR3 has 15 amino acids. The V gene's germline CDR1 is KGHDR and CDR2 SFDVKD. Here the CDR3 reads CATSDSTGSGNTIYF. CDR3 in DNA: TGTGCCACCAGTGACTCGACAGGCTCTGGAAACACCATATATTTT.

The rearrangement joins TRBV5-1 to TRBJ2-1; possibly TRBD2 for D (5 bases). The CDR3 has 12 amino acids. Germline-derived CDR1 and CDR2 are SGHRS and YFSETQ. Deletions cut 7 bases from V and 0 bases from J, with 5 bases between. CDR3 coding DNA: TGCGCCAGCGGGAGCTCCTACAATGAGCAGTTCTTC. As protein: CASGSSYNEQFF.

This chain connects TRBV7-2 to TRBJ1-2; no clear D gene. V lost 0 bases, J lost 7 bases, and 15 bases lay in between. The CDR3 runs to 15 residues. CDR1 and CDR2 from the germline V gene are SGHTA and FQGNSA. The CDR3: CASSLAWARRPGYTF. CDR3 DNA: TGTGCCAGCAGCTTAGCTTGGGCCAGGCGGCCTGGCTACACCTTC.

This clonotype showed up many times. V is TRBV2 and J is TRBJ1-2; D unresolved. The V gene lost 3 bases and the J gene lost 2 bases, with 7 bases spanning the gap. The CDR3 consists of 13 residues. CDR1 SNHLY and CDR2 FYNNEI come from the germline V gene. For the CDR3, the DNA is TGTGCCAGCAGTGATAGACTCAACTATGGCTACACCTTC. Amino acids: CASSDRLNYGYTF. Using reference TRBV2 and TRBJ1-2 for the parts outside the CDR3, the full variable domain is EPEVTQTPSHQVTQMGQEVILRCVPISNHLYFYWYRQILGQKVEFLVSFYNNEISEKSEIFDDQFSVERPDGSNFTLKIRSTKLEDSAMYFCASSDRLNYGYTFGSGTRLTVV.

This clonotype occurred many times. The chain links TRBV11-2 to TRBJ2-1; D tentatively reads TRBD1 or TRBD2 (5 bases each). CDR1 SGHAT and CDR2 FQNNGV come from the germline V gene. V lost 4 bases and J lost 0, with 19 bases in between. The CDR3 extends over 18 amino acids. CDR3 in DNA: TGTGCCAGCAGCTCCCTTAAGGGACGGAAGAGCTCCTACAATGAGCAGTTCTTC. Its translation is CASSSLKGRKSSYNEQFF.

This clonotype was found many times. The missing conserved phenylalanine or tryptophan at the end of this CDR3 makes a read error likely. The DNA is left out, because the CDR3 cannot be placed on it with certainty; the CDR3 is given as TCRdb lists it. The V call is TRBV24-1, the J call TRBJ2-1; TRBD2 was called by the table and not checked on the DNA. The CDR3 length is 13 residues, termini included. Germline CDR1 is KGHDR and CDR2 is SFDVKD. This CDR3 reads CATSAPGLAEQTY.

This clonotype appeared many times. V and J are TRBV5-1 and TRBJ1-2, with D possibly TRBD1 on 5 matching bases. CDR1 SGHRS and CDR2 YFSETQ come from the germline V gene. Trimming shortened V by 7 bases and J by 0 bases, and 13 bases separated the two germline ends. The CDR3 runs to 14 residues. The CDR3 protein is CASAGGASNYGYTF. As DNA, the CDR3 is TGCGCCAGCGCAGGCGGGGCTTCTAACTATGGCTACACCTTC.

This clonotype has a count of ten or more. J is TRBJ1-2 and V is TRBV6-1; 7 nucleotides align to TRBD1. Germline assignment: CDR1 MNHNS and CDR2 SASEGT. The CDR3 covers 15 residues. V was pared by 1 base and J by 4 bases, with 6 bases of the junction left unmatched. The DNA of the CDR3 is TGTGCCAGCAGTGAAGGGCTGTCAGGGGGCTATGGCTACACCTTC. It encodes CASSEGLSGGYGYTF.

This clonotype was detected only a few times. The V call is TRBV5-6, the J call TRBJ2-5; perhaps TRBD2 as D (6 bases). Germline V CDR1 and CDR2: SGHDT, YYEEEE. The CDR3 length is 16 residues. Trimming stripped 3 bases from V and 1 base from J, with 16 bases between. The CDR3, as DNA: TGTGCCAGCAGCTCGCTGGGCGGGATACCCCAAGAGACCCAGTACTTC. This sequence encodes CASSSLGGIPQETQYF.

On this clonotype itself: A much bigger clone sits one base away, suggesting this may be a read error. J is TRBJ2-1 and V is TRBV27, with D possibly being TRBD2 (6 bases). The CDR3 spans 12 residues. V dropped 7 bases and J dropped 10 bases, with 14 bases sitting between them. Germline V gene data show CDR1 as MNHEY and CDR2 as SMNVEV (reference sequence). The CDR3 nucleotides read TGTGCCAGCACCGGGAGTGGGTACGAGCAGTTCTTC. This sequence encodes CASTGSGYEQFF.

This clonotype occurred many times. The gene calls are TRBV29-1 and TRBJ2-7; TRBD1 is a possible D gene (6 bases). The ends were cut back, 6 bases at V and 0 bases at J, with 9 bases in the middle. This CDR3 is built from 12 residues. Germline V lookup: CDR1 SQVTM, CDR2 ANQGSEA. This CDR3 reads CSVMDSSYEQYF. The DNA for the CDR3 is TGCAGCGTGATGGACAGCTCCTACGAGCAGTACTTC.